Following are 27 T cell receptor beta chains from one sample sequenced in a study of blood T cell repertoires in COVID-19. Produced via immunoSEQ multiplex PCR; TCRdb's table is partial and in-frame only. The data contain 150,000 to 200,000 clones, around 85% of them seen just once; the ten biggest clones take up about 3%. The sequenced material came from peripheral blood. These receptors were obtained from a human donor with acute or convalescent COVID-19. The donor label of this sample is uncertain.

The chain carries TRBV18 and TRBJ2-5; TRBD2 aligns across 10 bases. Germline trimming cut 3 bases from V and 4 bases from J; bases unmatched to any gene: 11. Germline lookup yields CDR1 KGHSH and CDR2 LQKENI. This CDR3 spans 17 amino acids. The CDR3 loop reads CASSPVSAGGLAETQYF. For the CDR3, the DNA is TGTGCCAGCTCACCGGTATCAGCGGGGGGGCTCGCAGAGACCCAGTACTTC. Full variable domain (rest looked up from reference TRBV18 and TRBJ2-5): NAGVMQNPRHLVRRRGQEARLRCSPMKGHSHVYWYRQLPEEGLKFMVYLQKENIIDESGMPKERFSAEFPKEGPSILRIQQVVRGDSAAYFCASSPVSAGGLAETQYFGPGTRLLVL.

The chain combines TRBV14 with TRBJ1-2; TRBD1 aligns across 10 bases. Germline V CDR1 and CDR2: SGHDN, FVKESK. Trimming removed 0 bases from V and 6 bases from J; junction bases left unmatched: 7. There are 16 residues in the CDR3. The CDR3 sequence: CASSQEGQGSWHGYTF. The CDR3 DNA reads TGTGCCAGCAGCCAAGAGGGACAGGGGTCGTGGCATGGCTACACCTTC. The variable domain in full, completed from reference TRBV14 and TRBJ1-2, reads EAGVTQFPSHSVIEKGQTVTLRCDPISGHDNLYWYRRVMGKEIKFLLHFVKESKQDESGMPNNRFLAERTGGTYSTLKVQPAELEDSGVYFCASSQEGQGSWHGYTFGSGTRLTVV.

The chain combines TRBV6-2 or TRBV6-3 with TRBJ2-4; possibly TRBD1 for D (5 bases). Trimming stripped 5 bases from V and 9 bases from J, with 8 bases between. CDR1 MNHEY and CDR2 SVGEGT come from the germline V gene. The CDR3 length is 11 residues. Here the CDR3 reads CASSQGGIQYF. In nucleotides, the CDR3 is TGTGCCAGCAGTCAGGGCGGCATTCAGTACTTC.

The J gene is TRBJ1-1, the V gene TRBV7-2, with D possibly matching TRBD1 (5 bases). The CDR3 sequence is 17 residues long. V was trimmed by 4 bases and J by 1 base, leaving 19 bases between them. The germline CDR1 and CDR2 sequences are SGHTA and FQGNSA. As DNA, the CDR3 is TGTGCCAGCAGCTCTAGGGGCCCGGTTCAGGGGAACACTGAAGCTTTCTTT. Encoded protein: CASSSRGPVQGNTEAFF.

V usage is TRBV2 and J usage is TRBJ1-3, with TRBD1 as a possible D gene (5 bases). CDR1 is SNHLY, CDR2 FYNNEI, per germline. The CDR3 sequence is 15 residues long. V was trimmed by 8 bases and J by 8 bases, leaving 22 bases between them. The CDR3 region has the DNA TGTGCCAGCTCCCCTGAGGTTCGAGCAGGGCACACCATATATTTT. Translation: CASSPEVRAGHTIYF.

V usage is TRBV24-1 and J usage is TRBJ1-2; 9 bases agree with TRBD1. The CDR3 loop spans 13 amino acids. The ends lost 7 bases at V and 8 bases at J; junction bases unmatched: 7. Germline loops: CDR1 KGHDR, CDR2 SFDVKD. In DNA form, the CDR3 reads TGTGCCACCAGCTTACAGGGGGCGCGAGGCTACACCTTC. Its protein product is CATSLQGARGYTF.

This chain's CDR3 is CAADSSRDNQPQHF. The CDR3 nucleotides are TGTGCCGCGGACAGTTCCAGAGATAATCAGCCCCAGCATTTT. The rearrangement links TRBV28 to TRBJ1-5; TRBD1 might be the D (6 bases). CDR3 length: 14 amino acids. V was shortened by 11 bases and J by 4 bases, with 18 bases between the two germline ends. Germline values: CDR1 MDHEN, CDR2 SYDVKM.

This rearrangement joins TRBV19 to TRBJ2-7; TRBD1 matches 10 bases. This CDR3 spans 14 amino acids. J lost 5 bases, V lost 5 bases, and 6 bases had no gene match. CDR1 and CDR2 from the germline V gene are LNHDA and SQIVND (reference sequence). The CDR3 reads CASSQGQGINEQYF. The CDR3, as DNA: TGTGCCAGTAGTCAGGGACAGGGGATCAACGAGCAGTACTTC.

The CDR3 is CASSYARTGAESMNTEAFF. CDR3 DNA sequence: TGTGCCAGCAGTTACGCCCGGACAGGGGCCGAATCCATGAACACTGAAGCTTTCTTT. The V gene is TRBV7-9, the J gene TRBJ1-1; TRBD1 matches at 9 bases. The trim removed 6 bases at V and 0 bases at J, leaving 17 bases unmatched. Germline V gene data show CDR1 as SEHNR and CDR2 as FQNEAQ (reference sequence). The CDR3 contains 19 residues.

The chain uses TRBV28 and TRBJ1-6, with D maybe TRBD1 (5 bases). Trimming left V 8 bases short and J 7 bases short, with 12 bases between. Germline V gene lookup returns CDR1 MDHEN and CDR2 SYDVKM. CDR3 size: 13 residues. The CDR3 spells CASYRGMNSPLHF. The CDR3 DNA reads TGTGCCAGCTATCGGGGGATGAATTCACCCCTCCACTTT.

With respect to this clone: This specimen includes other DNA sequences encoding the same CDR3. J is TRBJ1-5 and V is TRBV18; the match to TRBD1 covers 9 bases. The CDR3 is made up of 14 amino acids. Germline CDR1 KGHSH, CDR2 LQKENI. V trimming: 3 bases; J trimming: 4 bases; junction bases outside the gene matches: 1. The CDR3: CASSPDRGNQPQHF. For the CDR3, the DNA is TGTGCCAGCTCACCGGACAGGGGAAATCAGCCCCAGCATTTT.

This clone was found a few times. The rearrangement uses TRBV16 and TRBJ1-2; the match to TRBD1 covers 8 bases. Germline CDR1 is KGHSY and CDR2 is FQNENV. This CDR3 has 16 residues. V was pared by 0 bases and J by 4 bases, with 7 bases of the junction left unmatched. The CDR3 protein is CASSQSGQGTGYGYTF. Written as DNA, the CDR3 is TGTGCCAGCAGCCAATCAGGACAGGGAACGGGCTATGGCTACACCTTC.

The chain employs TRBV7-9 and TRBJ1-1; TRBD1 aligns across 7 bases. Germline assignment: CDR1 SEHNR and CDR2 FQNEAQ (reference sequence). CDR3 length: 13 residues. V was pared by 6 bases and J by 5 bases, with 6 bases of the junction left unmatched. The CDR3 sequence is CASSRDRATEAFF. CDR3 bases: TGTGCCAGCAGTCGAGACAGGGCAACTGAAGCTTTCTTT.

The gene calls are TRBV7-8 and TRBJ2-3; weak D call: TRBD1 (6 bases). In germline, CDR1 is SGHVS, CDR2 FQNEAQ. V gave up 2 bases and J gave up 0 bases, with 12 bases separating them. This CDR3 is built from 16 residues. The CDR3 loop reads CASSLRAGASTDTQYF. The CDR3 DNA is TGTGCCAGCAGCTTACGAGCAGGGGCTAGCACAGATACGCAGTATTTT. The full variable domain, rest sourced from reference TRBV7-8 and TRBJ2-3, is GAGVSQSPRYKVAKRGQDVALRCDPISGHVSLFWYQQALGQGPEFLTYFQNEAQLDKSGLPSDRFFAERPEGSVSTLKIQRTQQEDSAVYLCASSLRAGASTDTQYFGPGTRLTVL.

The rearrangement uses TRBV2 and TRBJ2-1; TRBD2 is a possible D gene (6 bases). This CDR3 spans 14 amino acids. Germline V lookup: CDR1 SNHLY, CDR2 FYNNEI. V shed 7 bases and J shed 6 bases, with 16 bases lying between them. CDR3 nucleotides: TGTGCCAGCAAAGGGCGGGACTGGACCAATGAGCAGTTCTTC. Amino acids: CASKGRDWTNEQFF.

This chain connects TRBV5-1 to TRBJ2-1; 12 nucleotides match TRBD1. The ends lost 0 bases at V and 7 bases at J; junction bases unmatched: 8. CDR1 is SGHRS and CDR2 is YFSETQ in the germline V gene. The CDR3 is 17 residues long. CDR3 nucleotide sequence: TGCGCCAGCAGCTTGGCCGGCGGGACAGGGGGCAGGAATGAGCAGTTCTTC. It translates to CASSLAGGTGGRNEQFF.

The V call is TRBV7-6, the J call TRBJ2-3; 7 positions agree with TRBD2. V dropped 1 base and J dropped 2; count of bases not matched to a gene: 9. Germline V CDR1 and CDR2: SGHVS, FNYEAQ. The length of the CDR3 is 17 residues. Here the CDR3 DNA reads TGTGCCAGCAGCTTAGAAGGACTAGTTGCTTTCACAGATACGCAGTATTTT. Protein product: CASSLEGLVAFTDTQYF.

This clone occurred a few times. This chain links TRBV5-5 with TRBJ1-1; TRBD1 aligns across 8 bases. The CDR3 has 12 residues. Per germline, CDR1 SGHKS and CDR2 YYEKEE (reference sequence). Trimming cost V 0 bases and J 13 bases; bases outside gene matches: 5. CDR3 DNA: TGTGCCAGCAGCTTGGGACAGGGGTTAGGTTTCTTT. Its translation is CASSLGQGLGFF. Drawing the rest from reference TRBV5-5 and TRBJ1-1, the complete variable domain is DAGVTQSPTHLIKTRGQQVTLRCSPISGHKSVSWYQQVLGQGPQFIFQYYEKEERGRGNFPDRFSARQFPNYSSELNVNALLLGDSALYLCASSLGQGLGFFGQGTRLTVV.

The chain employs TRBV7-6 and TRBJ1-2; D possibly corresponds to TRBD1 (6 bases). CDR3 size: 14 residues. Trimming took off 0 bases at V and 8 bases at J, with 13 bases between the two ends. Germline-derived CDR1 and CDR2 are SGHVS and FNYEAQ. Written as DNA, the CDR3 is TGTGCCAGCAGCTTAGCCGGCCAGGGGTTCGGCTACACCTTC. This gives the protein CASSLAGQGFGYTF.

V is TRBV18 and J is TRBJ1-4; D is undetermined. Germline CDR1 reads KGHSH; CDR2 reads LQKENI. V gave up 0 bases and J gave up 3 bases, with 5 bases separating them. This CDR3 has 14 residues. DNA for the CDR3: TGTGCCAGCTCACCACCGGCAGCTAATGAAAAACTGTTTTTT. Its translation: CASSPPAANEKLFF.

The chain is built from TRBV10-1 and TRBJ1-1; the match to TRBD1 covers 9 bases. Germline V gene lookup returns CDR1 WNHNN and CDR2 SYGVQD (reference sequence). This CDR3 is 18 amino acids long. The trim removed 6 bases at V and 1 base at J, leaving 15 bases unmatched. In DNA form, the CDR3 reads TGCGCCAGCAGCGGGGGGGACAGGGTCGGTGTTGGGAACACTGAAGCTTTCTTT. Encoded protein: CASSGGDRVGVGNTEAFF.

J is TRBJ2-5 and V is TRBV5-1; no clear D. The CDR3 loop spans 12 amino acids. V lost 0 bases and J lost 7, with 7 bases in between. Germline values: CDR1 SGHRS, CDR2 YFSETQ. The CDR3: CASSLARGTQYF. CDR3 sequence (DNA): TGCGCCAGCAGCTTGGCGCGCGGGACCCAGTACTTC. Supplemented by reference TRBV5-1 and TRBJ2-5, the full variable domain reads KAGVTQTPRYLIKTRGQQVTLSCSPISGHRSVSWYQQTPGQGLQFLFEYFSETQRNKGNFPGRFSGRQFSNSRSEMNVSTLELGDSALYLCASSLARGTQYFGPGTRLLVL.

The gene calls are TRBV4-1 and TRBJ2-5, with TRBD1 identical over 8 bases. Germline CDR1 is MGHRA and CDR2 is YSYEKL. This CDR3 spans 14 amino acids. Trimming removed 1 base from V and 4 bases from J; junction bases left unmatched: 2. For the CDR3, the DNA is TGCGCCAGCAGCCAAGGCAGGGGGCGAGAGACCCAGTACTTC. Translating gives CASSQGRGRETQYF.

The sample holds one count of this clone. The chain recombines TRBV5-1 with TRBJ2-1; the match to TRBD2 covers 10 bases. V trimming: 3 bases; J trimming: 7 bases; junction bases outside the gene matches: 10. CDR1 and CDR2 (germline): SGHRS, YFSETQ. CDR3 length: 16 residues. The chain's CDR3 is CASSSITSGARNEQFF. CDR3 bases: TGCGCCAGCAGCTCAATAACTAGCGGGGCCCGGAATGAGCAGTTCTTC.

V gene TRBV18 combines with J gene TRBJ1-6; TRBD1 matches 8 bases. Germline V gives CDR1 KGHSH, CDR2 LQKENI. The length of the CDR3 is 18 residues. The J segment lost 5 bases and the V segment lost 5 bases, leaving 14 bases of the junction unmatched. DNA for the CDR3: TGTGCCAGCTCATCATCGCTTAAAGACAGGGGAAATAATTCACCCCTCCACTTT. It codes for CASSSSLKDRGNNSPLHF.

In this sample, this clone turned up once. The V call is TRBV9, the J call TRBJ2-7, with D uncertain. This CDR3 comprises 13 residues. V was shortened by 0 bases and J by 3 bases, with 7 bases between the two germline ends. Germline loops: CDR1 SGDLS, CDR2 YYNGEE. The CDR3 loop is CASSVDPYYEQYF. DNA of the CDR3: TGTGCCAGCAGCGTAGACCCCTACTACGAGCAGTACTTC.

The chain uses TRBV20-1 and TRBJ1-2; the D gene is possibly TRBD1 (5 bases). V was trimmed by 3 bases and J by 4 bases, leaving 12 bases between them. From germline, CDR1 is DFQATT and CDR2 SNEGSKA (reference sequence). This CDR3 region has 13 residues. The CDR3 loop is CSASPQGTYGYTF. For the CDR3, the DNA is TGCAGTGCTAGTCCTCAGGGAACCTATGGCTACACCTTC.